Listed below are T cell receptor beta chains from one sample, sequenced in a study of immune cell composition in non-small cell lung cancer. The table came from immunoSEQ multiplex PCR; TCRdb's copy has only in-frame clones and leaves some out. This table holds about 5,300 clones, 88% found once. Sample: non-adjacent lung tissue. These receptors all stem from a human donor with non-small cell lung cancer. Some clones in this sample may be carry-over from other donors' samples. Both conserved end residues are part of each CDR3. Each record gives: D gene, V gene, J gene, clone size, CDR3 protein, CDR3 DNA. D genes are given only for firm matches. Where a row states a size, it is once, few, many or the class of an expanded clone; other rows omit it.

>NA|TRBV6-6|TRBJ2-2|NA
CASSPEGVNTGELFF
TGTGCCAGCAGCCCTGAAGGGGTGAACACCGGGGAGCTGTTTTTT
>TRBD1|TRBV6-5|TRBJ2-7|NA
CASSSTGTGGVEQYF
TGTGCCAGCAGTTCTACCGGGACAGGGGGAGTCGAGCAGTACTTC
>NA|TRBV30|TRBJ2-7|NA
CAWLADGAYEQYF
TGTGCCTGGTTGGCGGATGGAGCTTACGAGCAGTACTTC
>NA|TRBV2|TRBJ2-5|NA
CASSENRDAETQYF
TGTGCCAGCAGTGAAAACAGGGATGCGGAGACCCAGTACTTC
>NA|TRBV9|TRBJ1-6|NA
CASSVGYHGSPLHF
TGTGCCAGCAGCGTAGGCTATCATGGTTCACCCCTCCACTTT
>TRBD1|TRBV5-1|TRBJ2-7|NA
CASSLEGQGNEQYF
TGCGCCAGCAGCTTGGAGGGACAGGGTAACGAGCAGTACTTC
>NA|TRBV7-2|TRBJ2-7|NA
CASSLAGADYEQYF
TGTGCCAGCAGCTTAGCGGGAGCGGACTACGAGCAGTACTTC
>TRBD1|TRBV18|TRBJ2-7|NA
CASTPGTGGGEQYF
TGTGCCAGCACCCCCGGGACAGGGGGCGGCGAGCAGTACTTC
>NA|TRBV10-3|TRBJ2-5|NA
CAISDSGSQETQYF
TGTGCCATCAGTGACTCCGGGAGTCAGGAGACCCAGTACTTC
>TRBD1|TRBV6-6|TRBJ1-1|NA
CASIPGQATPRAFF
TGTGCCAGCATTCCGGGACAGGCCACCCCGCGAGCTTTCTTT
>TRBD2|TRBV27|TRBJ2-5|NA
CASSPGTTQETQYF
TGTGCCAGCAGCCCCGGGACTACCCAAGAGACCCAGTACTTC
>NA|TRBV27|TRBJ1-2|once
CASSPDRRWGYGYTF
TGTGCCAGCAGTCCCGACAGGCGATGGGGCTATGGCTACACCTTC
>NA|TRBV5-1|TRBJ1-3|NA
CASSSTGSGNTIYF
TGCGCCAGCAGCTCTACAGGGTCTGGAAACACCATATATTTT
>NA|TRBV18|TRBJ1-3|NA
CASSQSGTQSGNTIYF
TGTGCCAGCTCACAGTCCGGGACTCAGTCTGGAAACACCATATATTTT
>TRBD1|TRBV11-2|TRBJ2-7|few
CASSAGQGVLLYEQYF
TGTGCCAGCAGCGCCGGACAGGGGGTTCTCCTTTACGAGCAGTACTTC
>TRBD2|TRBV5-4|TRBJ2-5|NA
CASSLSGLAGVRPWETQYF
TGTGCCAGCAGCTTGTCGGGACTAGCGGGAGTCCGTCCATGGGAGACCCAGTACTTC
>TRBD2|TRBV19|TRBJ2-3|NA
CASSTLAASTDTQYF
TGTGCCAGTAGTACACTAGCGGCTAGCACAGATACGCAGTATTTT
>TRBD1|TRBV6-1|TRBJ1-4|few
CASTPSGTVDKLFF
TGTGCCAGCACGCCGTCCGGGACAGTCGACAAACTGTTTTTT
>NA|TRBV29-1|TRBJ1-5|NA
CSVGGGNQPQHF
TGCAGCGTCGGGGGAGGCAATCAGCCCCAGCATTTT
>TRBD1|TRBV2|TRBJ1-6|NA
CASLGQSSYNSPLHF
TGTGCCAGCCTGGGACAGAGCTCCTATAATTCACCCCTCCACTTT
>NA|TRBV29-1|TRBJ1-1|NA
CSALTDRSAFF
TGCAGCGCCCTAACAGACAGGTCGGCTTTCTTT
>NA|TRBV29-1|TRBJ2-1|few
CSVMGLTNEQFF
TGCAGCGTTATGGGGCTAACCAATGAGCAGTTCTTC
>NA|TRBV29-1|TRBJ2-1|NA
CSLNLRSYNEQFF
TGCAGCCTCAACTTAAGATCCTACAATGAGCAGTTCTTC
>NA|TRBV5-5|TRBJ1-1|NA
CASSLGPRGTEAFF
TGTGCCAGCAGCTTGGGACCACGAGGCACTGAAGCTTTCTTT
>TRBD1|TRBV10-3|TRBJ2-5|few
CAISKTGPETQYF
TGTGCCATCTCCAAGACAGGGCCCGAGACCCAGTACTTC
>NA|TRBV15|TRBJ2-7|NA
CATSSIQANEQYF
TGTGCCACCAGCAGTATACAAGCGAACGAGCAGTACTTC
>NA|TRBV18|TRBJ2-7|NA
CASSRGGQASYEQYF
TGTGCCAGCTCCCGCGGGGGACAAGCCTCCTACGAGCAGTACTTC
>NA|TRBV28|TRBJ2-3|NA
CASKLAKTDTQYF
TGTGCCAGCAAGCTAGCGAAAACAGATACGCAGTATTTT
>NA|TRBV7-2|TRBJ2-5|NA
CASSSRVQETQYF
TGTGCCAGCAGCTCGAGGGTCCAAGAGACCCAGTACTTC
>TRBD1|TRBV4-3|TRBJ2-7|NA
CASSHAGTGRSYEQYF
TGCGCCAGCAGCCATGCGGGGACAGGGCGGTCCTACGAGCAGTACTTC
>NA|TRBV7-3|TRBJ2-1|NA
CASSFGGTRNEQFF
TGTGCCAGCAGCTTTGGAGGGACCCGCAATGAGCAGTTCTTC